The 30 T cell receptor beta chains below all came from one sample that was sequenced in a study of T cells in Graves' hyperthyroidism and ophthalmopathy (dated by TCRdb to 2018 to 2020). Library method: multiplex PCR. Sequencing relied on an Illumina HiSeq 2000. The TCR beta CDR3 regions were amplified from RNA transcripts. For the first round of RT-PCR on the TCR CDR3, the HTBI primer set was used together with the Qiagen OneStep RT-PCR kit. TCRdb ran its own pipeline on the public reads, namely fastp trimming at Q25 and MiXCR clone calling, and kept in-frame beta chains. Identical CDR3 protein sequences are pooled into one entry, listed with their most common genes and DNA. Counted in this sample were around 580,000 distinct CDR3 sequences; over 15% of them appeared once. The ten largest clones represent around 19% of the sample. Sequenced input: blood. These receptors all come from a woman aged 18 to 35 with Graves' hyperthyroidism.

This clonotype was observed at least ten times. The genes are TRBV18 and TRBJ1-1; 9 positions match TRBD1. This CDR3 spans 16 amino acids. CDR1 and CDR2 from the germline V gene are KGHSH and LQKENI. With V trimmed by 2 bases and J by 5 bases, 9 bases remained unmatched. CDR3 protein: CASSPGFGTGKTEAFF. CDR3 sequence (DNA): TGTGCCAGCTCACCAGGCTTCGGGACAGGGAAAACTGAAGCTTTCTTT. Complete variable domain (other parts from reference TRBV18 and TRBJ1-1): NAGVMQNPRHLVRRRGQEARLRCSPMKGHSHVYWYRQLPEEGLKFMVYLQKENIIDESGMPKERFSAEFPKEGPSILRIQQVVRGDSAAYFCASSPGFGTGKTEAFFGQGTRLTVV.

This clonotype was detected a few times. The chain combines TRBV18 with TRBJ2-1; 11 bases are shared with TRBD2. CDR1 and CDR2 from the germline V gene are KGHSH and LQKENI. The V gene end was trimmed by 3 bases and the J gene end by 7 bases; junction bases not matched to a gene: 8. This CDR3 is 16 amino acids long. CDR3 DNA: TGTGCCAGCTCACCGTTAGCGGGAGGGCCTTTGAATGAGCAGTTCTTC. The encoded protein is CASSPLAGGPLNEQFF.

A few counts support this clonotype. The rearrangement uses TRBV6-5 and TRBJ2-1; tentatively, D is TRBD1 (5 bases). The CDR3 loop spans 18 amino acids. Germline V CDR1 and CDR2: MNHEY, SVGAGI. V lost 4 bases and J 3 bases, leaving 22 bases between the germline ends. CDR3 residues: CASSSSAGLGAFYNEQFF. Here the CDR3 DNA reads TGTGCCAGCAGTTCCTCGGCAGGGCTGGGTGCCTTCTACAATGAGCAGTTCTTC.

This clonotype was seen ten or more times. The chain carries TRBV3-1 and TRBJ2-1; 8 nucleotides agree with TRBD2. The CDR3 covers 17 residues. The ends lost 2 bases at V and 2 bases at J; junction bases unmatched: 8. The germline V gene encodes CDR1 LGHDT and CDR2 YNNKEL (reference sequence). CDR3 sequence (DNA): TGTGCCAGCAGCCAACAACTTAGCGGGGAAGCCTACAATGAGCAGTTCTTC. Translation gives CASSQQLSGEAYNEQFF.

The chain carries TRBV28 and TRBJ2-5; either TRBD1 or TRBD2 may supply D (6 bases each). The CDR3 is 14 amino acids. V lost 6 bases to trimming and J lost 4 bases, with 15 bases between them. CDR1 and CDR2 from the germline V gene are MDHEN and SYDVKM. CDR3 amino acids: CASSTGAGVETQYF. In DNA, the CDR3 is TGTGCCAGCAGCACGGGGGCAGGGGTAGAGACCCAGTACTTC.

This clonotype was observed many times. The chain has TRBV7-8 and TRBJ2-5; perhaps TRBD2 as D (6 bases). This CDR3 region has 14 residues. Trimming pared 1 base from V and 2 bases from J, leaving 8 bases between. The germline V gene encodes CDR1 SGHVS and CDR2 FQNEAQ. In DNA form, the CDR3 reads TGTGCCAGCAGCTTAGTCCTAGCGCAAGAGACCCAGTACTTC. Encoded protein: CASSLVLAQETQYF.

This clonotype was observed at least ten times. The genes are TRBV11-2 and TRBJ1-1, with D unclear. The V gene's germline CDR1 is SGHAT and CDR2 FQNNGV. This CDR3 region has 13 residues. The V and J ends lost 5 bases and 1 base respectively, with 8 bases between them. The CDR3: CASSPYENTEAFF. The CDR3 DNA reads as TGTGCCAGCAGCCCGTACGAGAACACTGAAGCTTTCTTT.

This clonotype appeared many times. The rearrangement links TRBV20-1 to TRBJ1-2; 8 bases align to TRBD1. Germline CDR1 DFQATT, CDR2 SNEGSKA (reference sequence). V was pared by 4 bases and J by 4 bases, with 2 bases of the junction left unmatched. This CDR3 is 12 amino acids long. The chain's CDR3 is CSAKDRVYGYTF. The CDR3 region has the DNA TGCAGTGCTAAGGACAGGGTCTATGGCTACACCTTC.

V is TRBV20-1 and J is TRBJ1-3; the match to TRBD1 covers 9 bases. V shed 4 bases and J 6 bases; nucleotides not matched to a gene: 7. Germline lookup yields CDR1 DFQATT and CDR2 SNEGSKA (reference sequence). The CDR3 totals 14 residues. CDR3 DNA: TGCAGTGCTATGGACAGGGGAAAAGCAAACACCATATATTTT. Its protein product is CSAMDRGKANTIYF.

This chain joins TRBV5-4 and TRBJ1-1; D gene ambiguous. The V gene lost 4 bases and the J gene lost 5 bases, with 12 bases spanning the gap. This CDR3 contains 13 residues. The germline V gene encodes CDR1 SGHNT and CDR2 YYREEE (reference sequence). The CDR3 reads CASSLMLGTEAFF. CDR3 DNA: TGTGCCAGCAGCCTGATGTTGGGAACTGAAGCTTTCTTT.

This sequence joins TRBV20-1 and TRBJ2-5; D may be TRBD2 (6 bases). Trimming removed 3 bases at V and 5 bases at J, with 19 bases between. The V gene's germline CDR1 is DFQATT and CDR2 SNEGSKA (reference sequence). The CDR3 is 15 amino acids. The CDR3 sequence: CSASSRRGTGETQYF. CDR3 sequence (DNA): TGCAGTGCTAGCTCGAGACGGGGGACGGGGGAGACCCAGTACTTC.

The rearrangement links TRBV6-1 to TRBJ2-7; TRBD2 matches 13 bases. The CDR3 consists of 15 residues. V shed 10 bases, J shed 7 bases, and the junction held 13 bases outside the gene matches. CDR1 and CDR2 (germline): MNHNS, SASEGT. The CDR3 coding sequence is TGTGCCACCTCCCCCTTGGGACTAGCGGGGCAAGAGCAGTACTTC. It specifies CATSPLGLAGQEQYF.

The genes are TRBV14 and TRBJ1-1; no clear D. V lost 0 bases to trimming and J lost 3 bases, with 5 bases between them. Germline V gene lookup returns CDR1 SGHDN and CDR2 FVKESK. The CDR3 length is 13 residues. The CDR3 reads CASSQDFDTEAFF. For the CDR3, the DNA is TGTGCCAGCAGCCAAGATTTCGACACTGAAGCTTTCTTT. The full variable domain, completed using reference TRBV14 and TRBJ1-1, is EAGVTQFPSHSVIEKGQTVTLRCDPISGHDNLYWYRRVMGKEIKFLLHFVKESKQDESGMPNNRFLAERTGGTYSTLKVQPAELEDSGVYFCASSQDFDTEAFFGQGTRLTVV.

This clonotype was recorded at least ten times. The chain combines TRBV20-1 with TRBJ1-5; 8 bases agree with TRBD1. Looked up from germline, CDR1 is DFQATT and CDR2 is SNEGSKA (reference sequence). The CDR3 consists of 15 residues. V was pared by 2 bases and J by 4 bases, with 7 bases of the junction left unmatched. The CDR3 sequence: CSARLDRGTNQPQHF. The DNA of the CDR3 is TGCAGTGCTAGACTCGACAGGGGAACAAATCAGCCCCAGCATTTT.

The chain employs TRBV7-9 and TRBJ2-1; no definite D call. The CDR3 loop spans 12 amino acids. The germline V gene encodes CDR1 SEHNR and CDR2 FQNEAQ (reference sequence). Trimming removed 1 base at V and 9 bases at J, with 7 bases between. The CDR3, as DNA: TGTGCCAGCAGCTTAGAGGCAGTTGAGCAGTTCTTC. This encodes CASSLEAVEQFF.

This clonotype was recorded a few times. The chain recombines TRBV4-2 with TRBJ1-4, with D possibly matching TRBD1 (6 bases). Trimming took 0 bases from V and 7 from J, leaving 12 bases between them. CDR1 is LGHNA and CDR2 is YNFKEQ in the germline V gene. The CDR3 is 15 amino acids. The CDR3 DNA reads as TGTGCCAGCAGCCAAGATGGAGGGGGAGGTGAAAAACTGTTTTTT. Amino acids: CASSQDGGGGEKLFF.

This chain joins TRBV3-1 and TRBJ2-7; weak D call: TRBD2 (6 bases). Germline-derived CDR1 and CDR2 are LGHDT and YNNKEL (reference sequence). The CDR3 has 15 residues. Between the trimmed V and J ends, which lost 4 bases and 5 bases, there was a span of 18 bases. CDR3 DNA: TGTGCCAGCAGCCCGACAATCGGCGGCGGGAACGAGCAGTACTTC. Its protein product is CASSPTIGGGNEQYF.

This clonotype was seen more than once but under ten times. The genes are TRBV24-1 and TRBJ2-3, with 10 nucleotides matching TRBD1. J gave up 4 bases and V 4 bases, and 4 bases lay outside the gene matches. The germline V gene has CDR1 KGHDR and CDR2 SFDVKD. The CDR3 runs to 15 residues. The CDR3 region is CATSDVGQGPDTQYF. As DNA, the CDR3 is TGTGCCACCAGTGACGTGGGACAGGGGCCAGATACGCAGTATTTT.

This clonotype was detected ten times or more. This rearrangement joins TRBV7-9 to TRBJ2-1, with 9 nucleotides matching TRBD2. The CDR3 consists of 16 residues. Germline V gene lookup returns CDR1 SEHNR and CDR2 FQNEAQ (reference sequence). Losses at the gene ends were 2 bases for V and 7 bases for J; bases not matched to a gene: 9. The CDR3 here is CASSLIRAGGPNEQFF. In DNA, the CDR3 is TGTGCCAGCAGCTTAATCCGAGCGGGGGGCCCGAATGAGCAGTTCTTC. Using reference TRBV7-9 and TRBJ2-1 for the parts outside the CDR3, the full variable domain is DTGVSQNPRHKITKRGQNVTFRCDPISEHNRLYWYRQTLGQGPEFLTYFQNEAQLEKSRLLSDRFSAERPKGSFSTLEIQRTEQGDSAMYLCASSLIRAGGPNEQFFGPGTRLTVL.

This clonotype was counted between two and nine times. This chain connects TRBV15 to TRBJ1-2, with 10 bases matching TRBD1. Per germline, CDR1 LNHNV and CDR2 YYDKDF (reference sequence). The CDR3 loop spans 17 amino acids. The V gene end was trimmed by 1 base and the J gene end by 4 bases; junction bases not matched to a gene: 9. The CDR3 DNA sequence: TGTGCCACCAGCAGAGGGGACAGGGGATCCCGTCTCTATGGCTACACCTTC. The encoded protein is CATSRGDRGSRLYGYTF.

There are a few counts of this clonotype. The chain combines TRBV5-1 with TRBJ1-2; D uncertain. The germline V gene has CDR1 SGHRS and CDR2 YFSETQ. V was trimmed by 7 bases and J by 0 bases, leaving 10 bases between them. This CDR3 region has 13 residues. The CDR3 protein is CASGPDTNYGYTF. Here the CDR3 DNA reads TGCGCCAGCGGCCCAGACACTAACTATGGCTACACCTTC.

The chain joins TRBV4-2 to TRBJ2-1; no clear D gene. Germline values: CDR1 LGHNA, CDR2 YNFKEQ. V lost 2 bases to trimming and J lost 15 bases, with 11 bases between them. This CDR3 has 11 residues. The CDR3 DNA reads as TGTGCCAGCAGCCAATCGGGTACCCGGTTCTTC. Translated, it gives CASSQSGTRFF.

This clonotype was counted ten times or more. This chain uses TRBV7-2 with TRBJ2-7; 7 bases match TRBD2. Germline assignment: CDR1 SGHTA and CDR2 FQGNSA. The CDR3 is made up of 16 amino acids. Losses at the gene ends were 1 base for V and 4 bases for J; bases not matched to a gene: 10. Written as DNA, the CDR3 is TGTGCCAGCAGCTTAGTCCCCGATGGGGGGGTATACGAGCAGTACTTC. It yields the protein CASSLVPDGGVYEQYF.

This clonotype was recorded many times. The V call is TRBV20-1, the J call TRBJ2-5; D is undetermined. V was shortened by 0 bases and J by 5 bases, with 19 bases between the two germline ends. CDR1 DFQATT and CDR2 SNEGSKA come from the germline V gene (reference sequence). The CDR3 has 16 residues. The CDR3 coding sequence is TGCAGTGCTAGAGAGGCCAAGGGCGGTTTGAGGGAGACCCAGTACTTC. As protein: CSAREAKGGLRETQYF.

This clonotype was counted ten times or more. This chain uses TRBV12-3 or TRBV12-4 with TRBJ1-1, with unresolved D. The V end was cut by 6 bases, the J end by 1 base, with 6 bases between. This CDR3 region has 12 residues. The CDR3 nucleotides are TGTGCCAGCAGCCCGGGGAACACTGAAGCTTTCTTT. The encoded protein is CASSPGNTEAFF.

The CDR3 bases are TGTGCCAGCAGCCGAGGACCTCGGGAGCAGTACTTC. Translation: CASSRGPREQYF. This chain links TRBV14 with TRBJ2-7; no reliable D call. The germline CDR1 and CDR2 sequences are SGHDN and FVKESK. Deletions cut 4 bases from V and 7 bases from J, with 11 bases between. The CDR3 consists of 12 residues.

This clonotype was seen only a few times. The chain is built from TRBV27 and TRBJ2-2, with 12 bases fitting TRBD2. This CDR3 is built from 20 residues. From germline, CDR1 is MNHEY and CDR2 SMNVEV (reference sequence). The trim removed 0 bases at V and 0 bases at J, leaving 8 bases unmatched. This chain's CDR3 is CASSLSTTSGGPPNTGELFF. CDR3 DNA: TGTGCCAGCAGTTTATCGACGACTAGCGGGGGACCTCCGAACACCGGGGAGCTGTTTTTT.

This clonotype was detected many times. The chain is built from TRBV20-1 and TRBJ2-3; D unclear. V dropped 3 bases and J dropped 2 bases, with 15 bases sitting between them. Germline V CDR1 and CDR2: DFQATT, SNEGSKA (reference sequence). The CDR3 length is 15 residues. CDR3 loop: CSASNPATSTDTQYF. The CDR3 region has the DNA TGCAGTGCTAGCAATCCGGCGACCTCCACAGATACGCAGTATTTT.

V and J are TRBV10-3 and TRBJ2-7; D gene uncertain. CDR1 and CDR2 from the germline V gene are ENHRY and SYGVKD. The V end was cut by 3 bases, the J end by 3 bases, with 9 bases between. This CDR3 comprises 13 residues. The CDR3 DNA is TGTGCCATCAGTGAATGGGTCGGCTACGAGCAGTACTTC. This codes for CAISEWVGYEQYF.

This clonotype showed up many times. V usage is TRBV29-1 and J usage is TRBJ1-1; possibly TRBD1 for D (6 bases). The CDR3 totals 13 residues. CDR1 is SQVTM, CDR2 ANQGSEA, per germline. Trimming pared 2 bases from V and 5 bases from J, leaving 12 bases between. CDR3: CSVETGRWTEAFF. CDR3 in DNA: TGCAGCGTTGAAACAGGGAGGTGGACTGAAGCTTTCTTT. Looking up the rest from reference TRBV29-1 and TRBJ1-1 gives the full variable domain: SAVISQKPSRDICQRGTSLTIQCQVDSQVTMMFWYRQQPGQSLTLIATANQGSEATYESGFVIDKFPISRPNLTFSTLTVSNMSPEDSSIYLCSVETGRWTEAFFGQGTRLTVV.